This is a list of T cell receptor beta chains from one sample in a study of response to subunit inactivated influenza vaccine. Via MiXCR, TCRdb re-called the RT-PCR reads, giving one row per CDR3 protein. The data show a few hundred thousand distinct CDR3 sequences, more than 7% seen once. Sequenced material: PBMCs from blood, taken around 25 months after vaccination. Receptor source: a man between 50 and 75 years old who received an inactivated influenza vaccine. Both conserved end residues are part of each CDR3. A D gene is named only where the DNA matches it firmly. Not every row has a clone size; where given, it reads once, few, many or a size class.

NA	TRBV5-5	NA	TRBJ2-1	TGTGCCAGCAGCTTGGAACCCGATGGGGAGCAGTTCTTC	CASSLEPDGEQFF
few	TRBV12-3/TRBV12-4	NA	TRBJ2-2	TGTGCCAGCAGTTTTGCACGAGGGCAGGGGAACACCGGGGAGCTGTTTTTT	CASSFARGQGNTGELFF
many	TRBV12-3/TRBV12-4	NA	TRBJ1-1	TGTGCCAGCAGTTTCAACAGGGTTGGGGCTTTCTTT	CASSFNRVGAFF
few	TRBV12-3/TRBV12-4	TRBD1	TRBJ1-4	TGTGCCAGGCCCCAGAGGGACAGAGTGGAAAAACTGTTTTTT	CARPQRDRVEKLFF
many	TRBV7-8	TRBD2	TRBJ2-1	TGTGCCAGCAGCTTAGTCGGAGGGACTAGCGGGAGTATCAGGGAGCAGTTCTTC	CASSLVGGTSGSIREQFF
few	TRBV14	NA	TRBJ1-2	TGTGCCAGCAGCCATTTAGATAAGGGGTTCGGCTACACCTTC	CASSHLDKGFGYTF
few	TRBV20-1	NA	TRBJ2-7	TGCAGTGCTATCGACAGTGCCTACGAGCAGTACTTC	CSAIDSAYEQYF
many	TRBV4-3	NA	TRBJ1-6	TGCGCCAGCAGCCAAGAGACGCAGGTTTTTGCACCCCTCCACTTT	CASSQETQVFAPLHF
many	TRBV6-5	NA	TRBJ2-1	TGTGCCAGCACTTTACTTTACTCGGACCGGGATGAGCAGTTCTTC	CASTLLYSDRDEQFF
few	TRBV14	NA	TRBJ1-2	TGTGCCAGCAGCCAAGGGACATTCTATGGCTACACCTTC	CASSQGTFYGYTF
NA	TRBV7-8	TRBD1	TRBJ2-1	TGTGCCAGCAGCTTGGGGCTACAGGGGGCCTCCTACAATGAGCAGTTCTTC	CASSLGLQGASYNEQFF
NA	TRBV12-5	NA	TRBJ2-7	TGTGCTAGTGGTTTTGACACTTTAGCCTACGAGCAGTACTTC	CASGFDTLAYEQYF
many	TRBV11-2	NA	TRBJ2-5	TGTGCCAGCAGCTTTCAGGGGACGGAGACCCAGTACTTC	CASSFQGTETQYF
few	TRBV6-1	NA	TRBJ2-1	TGTGCCAGCAGCGGGAGTCTCTACAATGAGCAGTTCTTC	CASSGSLYNEQFF
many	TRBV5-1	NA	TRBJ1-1	TGCGCCAGCAGCCGGGTCAGGAACACTGAAGCTTTCTTT	CASSRVRNTEAFF
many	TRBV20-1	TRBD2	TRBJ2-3	TGCAGTGCTCCACTAACTAGCGGGAGGACAGATACGCAGTATTTT	CSAPLTSGRTDTQYF
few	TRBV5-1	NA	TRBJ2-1	TGCGCCAGCAGCTTTGAGACTACATCCCTCAATGAGCAGTTCTTC	CASSFETTSLNEQFF
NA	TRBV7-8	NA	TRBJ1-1	TGTGCCAGCAGCTTAGCTACAGGGAGCGGCACTGAAGCTTTCTTT	CASSLATGSGTEAFF
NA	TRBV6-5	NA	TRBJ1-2	TGTGCCAGCAGTTATGTCGCGTCCGGACAGACTAACTATGGCTACACCTTC	CASSYVASGQTNYGYTF
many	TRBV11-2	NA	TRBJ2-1	TGTGCCAGCAGCTTAGATTCTTGGCCTGAGCAGTTCTTC	CASSLDSWPEQFF
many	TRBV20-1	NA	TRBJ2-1	TGCAGTGCTAGGCAGGGGGGTTACAATGAGCAGTTCTTC	CSARQGGYNEQFF
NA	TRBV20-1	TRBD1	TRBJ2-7	TGCAGTGCTAGCACTTCCGGGACAGGGGTCTACGAGCAGTACTTC	CSASTSGTGVYEQYF
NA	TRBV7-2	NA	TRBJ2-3	TGTGCCAGCAGCTTAGATGGGGCCTTCACAGATACGCAGTATTTT	CASSLDGAFTDTQYF
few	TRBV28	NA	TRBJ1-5	TGTGCCAGCAGTTCCTTGGACGGCTTGCAGGGGCAGCCCCAGCATTTT	CASSSLDGLQGQPQHF
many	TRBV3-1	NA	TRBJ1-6	TGTGCCAGCAGCCAAGATCGAGGTCTTCAGGAGAGCTATAATTCACCCCTCCACTTT	CASSQDRGLQESYNSPLHF
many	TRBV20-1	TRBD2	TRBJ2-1	TGCAGTGCTAGAAACGGAGCGGGGGGCGGTGAGCAGTTCTTC	CSARNGAGGGEQFF
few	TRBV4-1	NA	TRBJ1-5	TGCGCCAGCAGCCTACAGGGTGAGAGAAATCAGCCCCAGCATTTT	CASSLQGERNQPQHF
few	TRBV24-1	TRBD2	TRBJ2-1	TGTGCCACCAGTGACCCTTTCTTAGCGGGGGGTTACAATGAGCAGTTCTTC	CATSDPFLAGGYNEQFF
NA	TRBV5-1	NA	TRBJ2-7	TGCGCCAGCAGCTTGACAAGGGGCGCTTACTACGAGCAGTACTTC	CASSLTRGAYYEQYF
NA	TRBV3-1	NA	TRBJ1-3	TGTGCCAGCAGCCAAGAATTTTGGCAGGGCGGAAACACCATATATTTT	CASSQEFWQGGNTIYF
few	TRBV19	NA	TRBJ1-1	TGTGCCAGTAGTATTTTTTTCGGAGGGGCAAGGACTGAAGCTTTCTTT	CASSIFFGGARTEAFF
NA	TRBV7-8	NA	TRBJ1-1	TGTGCCAGCAGCTTAGAACTAGGCTCGGGGACTGAAGCTTTCTTT	CASSLELGSGTEAFF
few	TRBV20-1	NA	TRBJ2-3	TGCAGTGCAAGAGGGGACCCAAAAGATACGCAGTATTTT	CSARGDPKDTQYF
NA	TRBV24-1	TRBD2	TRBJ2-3	TGTGCCACCAGAGCTAGCGGGGGACCAAGCACAGATACGCAGTATTTT	CATRASGGPSTDTQYF
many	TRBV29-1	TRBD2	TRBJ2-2	TGCAGCGCCTCTAGCGGGAGTACCGGGGAGCTGTTTTTT	CSASSGSTGELFF
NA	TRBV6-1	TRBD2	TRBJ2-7	TGTGCCAGCAGAAAAAAGGGACTAGCGGGAGTATCCTACGAGCAGTACTTC	CASRKKGLAGVSYEQYF
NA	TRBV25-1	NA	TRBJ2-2	TGTGCCAGCAGGCACGTTGGGGCCGGGGAGCTGTTTTTT	CASRHVGAGELFF
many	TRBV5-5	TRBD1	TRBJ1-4	TGTGCCAGCAGCTCGGAGACAGGGCCTAATGAAAAACTGTTTTTT	CASSSETGPNEKLFF
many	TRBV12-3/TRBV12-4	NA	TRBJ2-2	TGTGCCAGCACCCAGGTGGGCAGGAGTACCGGGGAGCTGTTTTTT	CASTQVGRSTGELFF
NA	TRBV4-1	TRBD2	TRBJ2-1	TGCGCCAGCAGCCAAGATTTTACACTAGCGAGAAGGAGCTCCTACAATGAGCAGTTCTTC	CASSQDFTLARRSSYNEQFF
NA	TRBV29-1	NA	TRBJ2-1	TGCAGCGTTGTAGGGGGACCCGCGATTGAGCAGTTCTTC	CSVVGGPAIEQFF
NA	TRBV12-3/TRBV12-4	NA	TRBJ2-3	TGTGCCAGCAGCCAGCGGCAGGCCACGGATACGCAGTATTTT	CASSQRQATDTQYF
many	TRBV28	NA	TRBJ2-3	TGTGCCAGCAGTTTGACAGGGGTGGTGGAGCGGGGTAGCACAGATACGCAGTATTTT	CASSLTGVVERGSTDTQYF
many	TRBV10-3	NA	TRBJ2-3	TGTGCCATCAGTGAAGGCCACACAGATACGCAGTATTTT	CAISEGHTDTQYF
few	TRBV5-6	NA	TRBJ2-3	TGTGCCAGCAGCCGGACTATGACAGATACGCAGTATTTT	CASSRTMTDTQYF
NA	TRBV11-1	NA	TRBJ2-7	TGTGCCAGCAGCACCGGTGGCACTTCCTACGAGCAGTACTTC	CASSTGGTSYEQYF
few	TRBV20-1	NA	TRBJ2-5	TGCAGTGCTAGAGAAAGTACTCGCCAAGAGACCCAGTACTTC	CSARESTRQETQYF
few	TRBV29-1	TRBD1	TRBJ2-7	TGCAGCCGTAAAGGGGACAGGGTTTGCGAGCAGTACTTC	CSRKGDRVCEQYF
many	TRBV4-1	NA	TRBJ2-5	TGCGCCAGCAGCCAAGACCTGGGCAGTGGAGAGACCCAGTACTTC	CASSQDLGSGETQYF
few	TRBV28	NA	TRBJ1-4	TGTGCCAGCAGTTTGTCGACAGGTACGAGTGAAAAACTGTTTTTT	CASSLSTGTSEKLFF